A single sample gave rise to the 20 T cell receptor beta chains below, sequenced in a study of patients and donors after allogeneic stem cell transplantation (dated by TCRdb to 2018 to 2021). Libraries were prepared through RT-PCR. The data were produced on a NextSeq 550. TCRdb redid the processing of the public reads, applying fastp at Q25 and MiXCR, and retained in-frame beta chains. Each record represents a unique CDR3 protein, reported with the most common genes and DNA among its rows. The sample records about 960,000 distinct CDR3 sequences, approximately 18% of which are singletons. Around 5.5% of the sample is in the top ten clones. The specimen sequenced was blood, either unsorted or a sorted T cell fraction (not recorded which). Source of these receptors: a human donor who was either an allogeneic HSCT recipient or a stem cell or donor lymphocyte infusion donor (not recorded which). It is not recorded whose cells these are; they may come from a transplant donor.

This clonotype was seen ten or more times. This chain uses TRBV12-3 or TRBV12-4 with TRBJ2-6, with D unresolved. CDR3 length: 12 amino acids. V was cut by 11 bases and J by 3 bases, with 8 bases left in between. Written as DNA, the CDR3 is TGTGCCTGCCAAGGTGGGGCCAACGTCCTGACTTTC. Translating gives CACQGGANVLTF.

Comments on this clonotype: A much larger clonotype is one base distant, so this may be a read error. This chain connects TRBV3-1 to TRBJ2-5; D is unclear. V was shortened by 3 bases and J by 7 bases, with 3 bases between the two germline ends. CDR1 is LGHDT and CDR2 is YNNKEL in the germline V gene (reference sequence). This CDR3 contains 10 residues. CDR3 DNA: TGTGCCAGCAGCCACGGGACCCAGTACTTC. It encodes CASSHGTQYF.

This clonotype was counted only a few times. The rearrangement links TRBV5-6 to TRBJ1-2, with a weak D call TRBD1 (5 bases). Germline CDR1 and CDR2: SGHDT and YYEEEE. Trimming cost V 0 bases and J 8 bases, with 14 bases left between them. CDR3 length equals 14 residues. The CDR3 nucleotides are TGTGCCAGCAGCTTGGTCGACAGAGCTAACGGCTACACCTTC. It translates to CASSLVDRANGYTF.

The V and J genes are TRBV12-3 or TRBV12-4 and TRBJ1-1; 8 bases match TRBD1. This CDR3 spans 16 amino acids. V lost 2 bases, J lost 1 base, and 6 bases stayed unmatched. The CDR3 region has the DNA TGTGCCAGCAGTTTAAAGTCAGGGGGCCCGAACACTGAAGCTTTCTTT. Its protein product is CASSLKSGGPNTEAFF.

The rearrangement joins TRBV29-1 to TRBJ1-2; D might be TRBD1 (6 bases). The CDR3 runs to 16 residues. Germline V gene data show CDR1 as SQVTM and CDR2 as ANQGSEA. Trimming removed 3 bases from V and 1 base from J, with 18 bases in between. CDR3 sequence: CSVEVAGRGGNYGYTF. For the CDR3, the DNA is TGCAGCGTTGAGGTCGCAGGCAGGGGAGGTAACTATGGCTACACCTTC.

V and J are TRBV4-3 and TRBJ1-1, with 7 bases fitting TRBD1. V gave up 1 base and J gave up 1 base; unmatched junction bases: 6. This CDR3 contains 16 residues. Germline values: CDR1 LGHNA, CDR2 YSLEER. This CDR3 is CASSQGAGGRNTEAFF. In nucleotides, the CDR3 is TGCGCCAGCAGCCAAGGGGCAGGGGGGAGGAACACTGAAGCTTTCTTT.

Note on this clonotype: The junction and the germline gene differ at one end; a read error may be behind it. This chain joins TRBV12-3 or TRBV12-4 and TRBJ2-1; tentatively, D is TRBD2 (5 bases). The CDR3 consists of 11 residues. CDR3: CASSLQLEGVF. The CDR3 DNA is TGTGCCAGCAGTCTTCAACTAGAGGGCGTCTTC.

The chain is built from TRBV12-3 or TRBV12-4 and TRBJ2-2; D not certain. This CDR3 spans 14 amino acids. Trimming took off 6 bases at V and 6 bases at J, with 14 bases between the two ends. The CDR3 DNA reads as TGTGCCAGCAGCCCCACGGTTCCCCCCGGGGAGCTGTTTTTT. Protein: CASSPTVPPGELFF.

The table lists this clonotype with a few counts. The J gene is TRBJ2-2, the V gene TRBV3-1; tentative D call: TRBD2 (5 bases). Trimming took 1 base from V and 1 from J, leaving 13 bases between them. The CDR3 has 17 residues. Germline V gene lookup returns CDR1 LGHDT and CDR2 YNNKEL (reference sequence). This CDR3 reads CASSQAWEKGNTGELFF. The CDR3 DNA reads TGTGCCAGCAGCCAAGCCTGGGAGAAGGGGAACACCGGGGAGCTGTTTTTT.

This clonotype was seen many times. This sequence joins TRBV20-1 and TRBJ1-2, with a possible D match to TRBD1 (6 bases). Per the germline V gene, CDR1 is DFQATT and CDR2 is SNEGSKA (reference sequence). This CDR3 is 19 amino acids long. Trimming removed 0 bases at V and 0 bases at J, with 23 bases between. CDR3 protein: CSARERTDLSKMSNYGYTF. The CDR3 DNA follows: TGCAGTGCTAGAGAAAGGACAGACCTTTCTAAAATGTCTAACTATGGCTACACCTTC.

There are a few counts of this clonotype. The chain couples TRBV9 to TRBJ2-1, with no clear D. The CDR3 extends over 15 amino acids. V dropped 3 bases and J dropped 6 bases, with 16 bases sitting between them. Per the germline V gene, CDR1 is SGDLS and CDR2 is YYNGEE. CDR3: CASSAAASRTNEQFF. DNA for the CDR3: TGTGCCAGCAGCGCTGCAGCAAGCAGGACCAATGAGCAGTTCTTC.

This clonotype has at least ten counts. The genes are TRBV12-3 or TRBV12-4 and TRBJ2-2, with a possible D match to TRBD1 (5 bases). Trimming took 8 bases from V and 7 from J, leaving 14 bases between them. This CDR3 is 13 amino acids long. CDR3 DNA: TGTGCCAGCTCTGCAGGGTACAACGGGGAGCTGTTTTTT. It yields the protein CASSAGYNGELFF.

CDR3 sequence reads: CSASRPRGYEQYF. In DNA form, the CDR3 reads TGCAGTGCTAGCCGCCCGCGGGGGTACGAGCAGTACTTC. The rearrangement links TRBV20-1 to TRBJ2-7; the match to TRBD2 covers 7 bases. CDR1 and CDR2 from the germline V gene are DFQATT and SNEGSKA (reference sequence). V trimming: 3 bases; J trimming: 4 bases; junction bases outside the gene matches: 6. CDR3 size: 13 residues.

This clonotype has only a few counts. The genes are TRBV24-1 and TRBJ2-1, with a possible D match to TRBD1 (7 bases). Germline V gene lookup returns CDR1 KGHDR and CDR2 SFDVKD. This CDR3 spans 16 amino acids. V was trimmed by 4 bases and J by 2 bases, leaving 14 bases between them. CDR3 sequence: CATSDRGTVAYNEQFF. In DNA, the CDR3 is TGTGCCACCAGTGACCGGGGGACAGTAGCCTACAATGAGCAGTTCTTC.

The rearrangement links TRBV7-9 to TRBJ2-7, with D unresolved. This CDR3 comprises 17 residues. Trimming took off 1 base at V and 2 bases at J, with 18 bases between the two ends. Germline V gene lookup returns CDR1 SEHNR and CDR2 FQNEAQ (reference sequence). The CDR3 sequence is CASSLGRLGERPYEQYF. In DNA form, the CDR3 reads TGTGCCAGCAGCTTAGGTCGGCTCGGTGAAAGGCCCTACGAGCAGTACTTC.

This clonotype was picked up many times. CDR3: CASSIGGNYGYTF. The CDR3 bases are TGTGCCAGCAGCATCGGGGGTAACTATGGCTACACCTTC. The J gene is TRBJ1-2, the V gene TRBV12-3 or TRBV12-4; a weak D match, TRBD1 (5 bases). This CDR3 is 13 amino acids long. V was shortened by 6 bases and J by 1 base, with 9 bases between the two germline ends.

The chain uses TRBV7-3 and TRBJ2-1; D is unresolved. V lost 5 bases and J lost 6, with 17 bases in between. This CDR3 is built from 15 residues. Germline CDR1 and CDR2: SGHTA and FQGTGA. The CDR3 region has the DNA TGTGCCAGCAGCCCCGAAGGGTTAGGTGGCAATGAGCAGTTCTTC. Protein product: CASSPEGLGGNEQFF.

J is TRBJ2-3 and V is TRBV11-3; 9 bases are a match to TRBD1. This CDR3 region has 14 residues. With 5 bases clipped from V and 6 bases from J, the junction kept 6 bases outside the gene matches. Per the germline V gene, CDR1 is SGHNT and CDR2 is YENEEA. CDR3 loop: CASSPRTGVDTQYF. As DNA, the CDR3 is TGTGCCAGCAGCCCGAGGACAGGGGTGGATACGCAGTATTTT.

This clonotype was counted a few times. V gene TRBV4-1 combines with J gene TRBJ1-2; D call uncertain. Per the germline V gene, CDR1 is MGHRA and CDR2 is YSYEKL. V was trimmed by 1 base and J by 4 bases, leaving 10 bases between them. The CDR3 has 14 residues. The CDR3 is CASSQGRNSYGYTF. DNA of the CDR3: TGCGCCAGCAGCCAAGGTCGGAACAGCTATGGCTACACCTTC.

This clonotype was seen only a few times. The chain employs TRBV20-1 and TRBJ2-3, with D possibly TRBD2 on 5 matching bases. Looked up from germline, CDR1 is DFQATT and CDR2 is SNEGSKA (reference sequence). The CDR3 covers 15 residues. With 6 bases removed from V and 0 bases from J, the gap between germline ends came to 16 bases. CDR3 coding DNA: TGCAGTGCGGTAGCCCCGGGATCTAGCACAGATACGCAGTATTTT. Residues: CSAVAPGSSTDTQYF.